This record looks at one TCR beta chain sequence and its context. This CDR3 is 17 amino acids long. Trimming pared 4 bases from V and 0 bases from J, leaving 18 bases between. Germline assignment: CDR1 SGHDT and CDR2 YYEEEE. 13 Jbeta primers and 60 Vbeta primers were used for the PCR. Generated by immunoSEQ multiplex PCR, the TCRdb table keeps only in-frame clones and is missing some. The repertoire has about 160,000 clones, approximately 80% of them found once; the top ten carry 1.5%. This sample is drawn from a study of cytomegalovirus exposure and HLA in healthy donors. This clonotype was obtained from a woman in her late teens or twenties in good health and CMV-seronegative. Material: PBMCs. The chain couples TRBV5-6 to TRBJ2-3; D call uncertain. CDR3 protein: CASSPRGPVSSTDTQYF. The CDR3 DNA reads TGTGCCAGCAGCCCCCGAGGCCCAGTTTCTAGCACAGATACGCAGTATTTT.